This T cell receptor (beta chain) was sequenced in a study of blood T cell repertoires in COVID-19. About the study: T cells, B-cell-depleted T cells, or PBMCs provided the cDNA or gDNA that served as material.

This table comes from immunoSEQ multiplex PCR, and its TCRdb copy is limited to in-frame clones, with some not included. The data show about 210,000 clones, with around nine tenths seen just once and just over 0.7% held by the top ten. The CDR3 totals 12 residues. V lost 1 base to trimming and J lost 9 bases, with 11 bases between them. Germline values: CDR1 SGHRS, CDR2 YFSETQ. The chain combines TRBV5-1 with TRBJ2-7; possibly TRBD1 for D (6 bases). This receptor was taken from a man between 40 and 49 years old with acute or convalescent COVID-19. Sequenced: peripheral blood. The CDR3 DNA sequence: TGCGCCAGCAGCTTGCCAGGGGAAGGGCAGTACTTC. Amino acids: CASSLPGEGQYF.